This record concerns one T cell receptor beta chain sequence. Antigen unknown. This record belongs to a study of cytomegalovirus exposure and HLA in healthy donors. Broader study findings: Researchers counted 180 or so TCR beta chains as cytomegalovirus-associated. A few chains linked to CMV were shown in vitro to be specific for CMV antigens. Using the classifier, cytomegalovirus status was reportedly diagnosed with high specificity and sensitivity.

Profiled with immunoSEQ multiplex PCR; TCRdb holds only in-frame clones, not every one. Here the sample spans about 73,000 clones, approximately 96% being singletons. The sequence derives from a man between 18 and 35 years old in good health and CMV-seronegative. Sample: PBMCs.

The CDR3 bases are TGTGCCAGCAGCTCGGGGGGGCGGTACCAAGAGACCCAGTACTTC. It is translated as CASSSGGRYQETQYF. The chain carries TRBV7-9 and TRBJ2-5; TRBD2 aligns across 8 bases. CDR1 and CDR2 (germline): SEHNR, FQNEAQ (reference sequence). V shed 4 bases, J shed 0 bases, and the junction held 4 bases outside the gene matches. This CDR3 region has 15 residues.